The subject of this entry is one T cell receptor (beta chain). Its antigen has not been determined. Per-nucleotide qualities are absent, and no much larger clonotype sits a single base away. These data originate in a study of PD-1 blockade in classical Hodgkin lymphoma (dated by TCRdb to about 2020). As for the study more broadly: Nivolumab dosing was 3 mg/kg intravenously every 2 weeks, continuing until either disease progression or unacceptable toxicity. To define a peripheral blood immune signature of response to PD-1 blockade in classical Hodgkin lymphoma, the study combined TCR beta sequencing with CyTOF. Broad study findings and their caveats: CD4+ but not CD8+ TCR diversity rose significantly by C4D1 (p=0.0027 vs p=0.16), most apparent in complete responders (p=0.02). Baseline TCR diversity was reported as lower in newly diagnosed patients than in healthy donors, and lower still in relapsed/refractory patients. The study was limited to a single clinical trial cohort, and causes of repertoire differences, possibly disease activity or prior therapy, remained undefined. Lower diversity was seen in patients whose nivolumab began less than 1 year after ASCT, and these patients were left out of later analyses so that immune reconstitution would not confound the results. Among trial patients, those achieving complete response had baseline diversity similar to that of newly diagnosed patients, while diversity was significantly lower in partial responders and progressors.

The CDR3 contains 15 residues, cysteine and phenylalanine counted. The DNA shown is the 45-base CDR3, in frame from base 1. Relative to germline, V is 1 base shorter and J is 2 bases shorter, with 11 bases between their ends. CDR1 SGHTA and CDR2 FQGTGA were looked up in the germline V gene. The Qiagen DNeasy kit was used to extract genomic DNA from unsorted PBMCs and from the negatively selected CD4+ and CD8+ fractions. TCR beta CDR3 regions were subjected to amplification by immunoSEQ multiplex PCR with primers that anneal to V and J segments. A synthetic immune receptor repertoire was used to minimize amplification bias, and any residual bias was removed computationally once sequencing was done. The authors' pipeline ran thus. Repertoire diversity was quantified as the Shannon entropy index using custom Python scripts. Unsorted, CD4+ and CD8+ repertoires were analyzed separately, except in combined analyses where CD4+ and CD8+ sequences were merged in silico. Clonal expansion was defined as a frequency increase of at least 2-fold after treatment compared with C1D1, and clones undetected at baseline were assigned a pseudocount of 0.5. Clones with 0 or 1 copy at C1D1 were defined as singleton clones, while clones with 2 or more copies were defined as non-singleton clones. Clones expanded in unsorted samples were labelled as CD4+, CD8+ or unknown by matching protein sequences in sorted samples from the same patient. Wilcoxon tests were applied to paired samples to test diversity changes from C1D1 to C4D1. The table comes from immuneACCESS by way of TCRdb, which keeps in-frame sequences with V and J called. Part of the clones is missing from these tables; in studies checked, under half for an unresolved V gene and the rest for unknown reasons. V, J and clone size derive from that table, while D and trimming were established from the DNA sequence. The sample table records several thousand clones; roughly 86% of these occur just once. 45% of the sample comes from the top ten.

The sample's time point label, decoded: cycle 2 day 1 (C2D1) of nivolumab. Relapse after autologous stem cell transplantation had occurred in all trial patients, and cohorts A, B and C were distinguished by prior brentuximab vedotin exposure. The trial cohort included 55 to 60 patients with relapsed/refractory classical Hodgkin lymphoma, and each patient had a best overall response of complete response, partial response or progressive disease. Single-agent nivolumab was administered to trial patients in the multi-cohort phase II CheckMate 205 trial. An independent review committee assessed best overall response using the 2007 International Working Group response criteria. PBMCs from the trial were collected at three points: immediately before nivolumab initiation (C1D1), and during therapy at cycle 2 day 1 and cycle 4 day 1. After peripheral blood was drawn into 8 mL Vacutainer Cell Preparation Tubes, PBMCs were isolated by centrifugation and then cryopreserved.

This material consisted of peripheral blood mononuclear cells (PBMCs), taken before the second cycle of nivolumab. This chain joins TRBV7-3 to TRBJ2-5; the D gene is perhaps TRBD1, on 5 matching bases. This receptor was obtained from a human donor with classical Hodgkin lymphoma. This receptor has the CDR3 CASSLSRGIQETQYF. The bases read TGTGCCAGCAGCTTAAGTAGGGGAATTCAAGAGACCCAGTACTTC.